The rows below give T cell receptor beta chains drawn from one sample of a study of graft-versus-host responses after intestinal transplantation. Their antigen targets remain unknown. TCRdb's copy holds only in-frame clones and misses some; the assay was immunoSEQ multiplex PCR. The table records tens of thousands of clones, about 80% of them present only once. The specimen was unstimulated CD8+ T cells sorted from spleen or lymph node cells, collected before intestinal transplant. These receptors were collected from a human donor who received an intestinal transplant. The CDR3 runs from the conserved cysteine through the conserved F or W. The D gene is left open where the match is weak. A clone size is listed for some rows: how often the clone was seen (once, few, many), or a class if it is expanded.

v_call	clone_size	j_call	d_call	cdr3_nt	cdr3_aa
TRBV5-5	.	TRBJ1-4	.	TGTGCCAGCAGCTTCCAAGGCGGGGGTAATGAAAAACTGTTTTTT	CASSFQGGGNEKLFF
TRBV25-1	once	TRBJ2-4	.	TGTGCCAGCAGTGAAGGTTTTACGGCGGGCGCCAAAAACATTCAGTACTTC	CASSEGFTAGAKNIQYF
TRBV2	.	TRBJ2-2	TRBD2	TGTGCCAGCAGTCCACCACCCGGACTAGCGGGAGTGAACACCGGGGAGCTGTTTTTT	CASSPPPGLAGVNTGELFF
TRBV27	.	TRBJ2-1	TRBD1	TGTGCCAGCAGTACCGGGACAGGGGCCAGGGGGGAGCAGTTCTTC	CASSTGTGARGEQFF
TRBV2	.	TRBJ2-5	TRBD2	TGTGCCAGCAGTGAAACGACTAGCGGGAGAAGAGGGGGAGAGACCCAGTACTTC	CASSETTSGRRGGETQYF
TRBV27	.	TRBJ1-2	TRBD1	TGTGCCAGCAGTTCGCGGCATCGGACAGGGGGTGATGGCTACACCTTC	CASSSRHRTGGDGYTF
TRBV6-6	.	TRBJ1-1	.	TGTGCCAGCACCCACACGCTCACTGAAGCTTTCTTT	CASTHTLTEAFF
TRBV7-8	.	TRBJ1-6	TRBD1	TGTGCCAGCAGCTTAGGGGCAGGGGGGTACTATAATTCACCCCTCCACTTT	CASSLGAGGYYNSPLHF
TRBV5-4	.	TRBJ2-3	TRBD1	TGTGCCAGCAGCAGGGACAGGGTCTTATATAGCCGCACAGATACGCAGTATTTT	CASSRDRVLYSRTDTQYF
TRBV19	.	TRBJ2-7	.	TGTGCCAGTACTCCCTCCGGGGGAGGCTACGAGCAGTACTTC	CASTPSGGGYEQYF
TRBV27	.	TRBJ2-1	TRBD1	TGTGCCAGCAGTTCCTCGGACAGGCCCGCCTTCTACAATGAGCAGTTCTTC	CASSSSDRPAFYNEQFF
TRBV6-1	.	TRBJ1-1	.	TGTGCCAGCAGTGAAGCGCTGGCAGGGTTTAAAGCTTTCTTT	CASSEALAGFKAFF
TRBV7-9	.	TRBJ2-5	TRBD1	TGTGCCAGCAGCCGAGTTCAGGGGGAAAGGGAGACCCAGTACTTC	CASSRVQGERETQYF
TRBV5-1	.	TRBJ1-1	.	TGCGCCAGCAGCTTCAGGGTGAACACTGAAGCTTTCTTT	CASSFRVNTEAFF
TRBV7-9	.	TRBJ1-1	.	TGTGCCAGCAGCTTAGTATCAGGGATGAACACTGAAGCTTTCTTT	CASSLVSGMNTEAFF
TRBV28	.	TRBJ2-7	.	TGTGCCAGCAGTTTATCAGGGATTACCTACGAGCAGTACTTC	CASSLSGITYEQYF
TRBV18	.	TRBJ2-1	.	TGTGCCAGCTCCCCACCCGTGGCGGGGAAGTACAATGAGCAGTTCTTC	CASSPPVAGKYNEQFF
TRBV19	.	TRBJ1-2	.	TGTGCCAGTAGTATTTTTTCCCAAAGGGGCTATGGCTACACCTTC	CASSIFSQRGYGYTF
TRBV29-1	.	TRBJ1-2	.	TGCAGCGTAGAGGGAATATATGGCTACACCTTC	CSVEGIYGYTF
TRBV29-1	.	TRBJ2-7	.	TGCAGCGTTGATCCCGGGACTGGCTACGAGCAGTACTTC	CSVDPGTGYEQYF
TRBV25-1	once	TRBJ2-4	TRBD2	TGTGCCAGCAGTGAAAGGGCTAGCGGGAGGGCCTTGAACATTCAGTACTTC	CASSERASGRALNIQYF
TRBV11-2	.	TRBJ1-1	.	TGTGCCAGCAGCTTAGACGAACGGGGTATCGCCGAAGCTTTCTTT	CASSLDERGIAEAFF
TRBV27	.	TRBJ1-5	.	TGTGCCAGCAGTTTAATCCCTTCAGTGGTGCCCCAGCATTTT	CASSLIPSVVPQHF
TRBV7-9	medium-sized	TRBJ2-7	.	TGTGCCAGCAGCTTAGGAGTTTACGAGCAGTACTTC	CASSLGVYEQYF
TRBV4-1	once	TRBJ2-2	TRBD2	TGCGCCAGCAGCCTGACCTGGACTAGCGAGCAAACCGGGGAGCTGTTTTTT	CASSLTWTSEQTGELFF
TRBV10-3	once	TRBJ2-7	.	TGTGCCATCAGTGATCTCCCCTACGAGCAGTACTTC	CAISDLPYEQYF
TRBV9	.	TRBJ2-2	.	TGTGCCAGCAGCGCAGGCCTATTTATATACTCCCACACCGGGGAGCTGTTTTTT	CASSAGLFIYSHTGELFF
TRBV10-3	.	TRBJ2-7	.	TGTGCCATCTCGACAGCGCTATCCTACGAGCAGTACTTC	CAISTALSYEQYF
TRBV4-1	.	TRBJ2-7	TRBD1	TGCGCCAGCAGCCCCCGGACAGGGTCCTACGAGCAGTACTTC	CASSPRTGSYEQYF
TRBV18	.	TRBJ2-7	.	TGTGCCAGCTCACTTGACAGTTACGAGCAGTACTTC	CASSLDSYEQYF
TRBV10-3	.	TRBJ1-1	.	TGTGCCATCGTTGGGGCCATCAACACTGAAGCTTTCTTT	CAIVGAINTEAFF
TRBV6-6	.	TRBJ2-2	TRBD1	TGTGCCAGCAGTCTCGGGACAGGGAACACCGGGGAGCTGTTTTTT	CASSLGTGNTGELFF
TRBV7-6	.	TRBJ2-7	TRBD1	TGTGCCAGCAGCTTAACAGGGGGCTCCTACGAGCAGTACTTC	CASSLTGGSYEQYF
TRBV28	.	TRBJ2-7	.	TGTGCCAGCAGTTGGGGGCCTCGCGAGCAGTACTTC	CASSWGPREQYF
TRBV5-1	once	TRBJ2-1	TRBD2	TGCGCCAGCAGCTACACTAGCGGGGGCGGCTCCTACAATGAGCAGTTCTTC	CASSYTSGGGSYNEQFF
TRBV19	once	TRBJ1-5	.	TGTGCCAGTAGTTCTCGGGCGGGGCCCTTTGGGTCCCAGCATTTT	CASSSRAGPFGSQHF
TRBV5-1	.	TRBJ2-1	.	TGCGCCAGCAGCTGGGGACTCGGCCTAAACAATGAGCAGTTCTTC	CASSWGLGLNNEQFF
TRBV5-4	.	TRBJ2-7	TRBD2	TGTGCCAGCAGCTTTACATGGGAGGGGCCCCGACCTTACGAGCAGTACTTC	CASSFTWEGPRPYEQYF
TRBV18	.	TRBJ2-7	TRBD2	TGTGCCAGCTCAGGGACTAGCGGGGGGTTCTACGAGCAGTACTTC	CASSGTSGGFYEQYF
TRBV2	many	TRBJ2-7	TRBD2	TGTGCCAGCAGATCGGGACTAACACGCGAGCAGTACTTC	CASRSGLTREQYF
TRBV5-1	.	TRBJ2-1	.	TGCGCCAGCACAGGGGGGAATGAGCAGTTCTTC	CASTGGNEQFF
TRBV9	.	TRBJ2-1	.	TGTGCCAGCAGCCTTTACAATGAGCAGTTCTTC	CASSLYNEQFF
TRBV30	.	TRBJ2-1	TRBD1	TGTGCCTGGAGTCTCGACAGGGGGCTTGAGTCCTACAATGAGCAGTTCTTC	CAWSLDRGLESYNEQFF
TRBV27	.	TRBJ2-2	TRBD2	TGTGCCAGCAGTTCATACAGCGGGGGGGCCTTAACCGGGGAGCTGTTTTTT	CASSSYSGGALTGELFF
TRBV7-9	.	TRBJ1-2	.	TGTGCCAGCAGCCCCGGGACATCGCCTGGCTACACCTTC	CASSPGTSPGYTF
TRBV4-1	once	TRBJ1-5	.	TGCGCCAGCAGCCAAGATCAGGGAGGCCTTTGGCCCCAGCATTTT	CASSQDQGGLWPQHF
TRBV18	.	TRBJ1-1	.	TGTGCCAGCCACCACCTACAGGGAACCTGTTGTCGTAGGGACACTGAAGCTTTCTTT	CASHHLQGTCCRRDTEAFF
TRBV28	.	TRBJ2-1	TRBD2	TGTGCCAGCAGTTTACGGCGGGAGCTCTCCTACAATGAGCAGTTCTTC	CASSLRRELSYNEQFF
TRBV5-1	.	TRBJ2-1	TRBD2	TGCGCCAGCAGCTGGGCCGGACTAGCGTCCTACAATGAGCAGTTCTTC	CASSWAGLASYNEQFF
TRBV27	.	TRBJ2-1	TRBD2	TGTGCCAGCAATCGACTAGCGGGGGGGTGGGATGAGCAGTTCTTC	CASNRLAGGWDEQFF